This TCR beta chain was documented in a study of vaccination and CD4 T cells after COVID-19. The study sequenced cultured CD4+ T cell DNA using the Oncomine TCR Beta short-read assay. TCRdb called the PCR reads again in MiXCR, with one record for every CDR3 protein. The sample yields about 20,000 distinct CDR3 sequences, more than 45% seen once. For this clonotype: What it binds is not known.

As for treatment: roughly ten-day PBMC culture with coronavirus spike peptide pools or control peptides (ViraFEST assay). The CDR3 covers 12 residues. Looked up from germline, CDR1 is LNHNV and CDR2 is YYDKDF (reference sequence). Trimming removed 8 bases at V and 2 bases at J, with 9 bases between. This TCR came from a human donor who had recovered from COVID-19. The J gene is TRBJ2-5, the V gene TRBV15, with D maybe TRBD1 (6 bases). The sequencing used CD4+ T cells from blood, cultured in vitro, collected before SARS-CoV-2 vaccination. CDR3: CATRTVQETQYF. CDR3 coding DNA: TGTGCCACCCGGACAGTTCAAGAGACCCAGTACTTC.